This passage covers 2 T cell receptor beta chains from one sample sequenced in a study of T cell repertoires in cytomegalovirus infection. TCRdb ran MiXCR on the reads and lists one entry per CDR3 protein. The sample has approximately 300,000 distinct CDR3 sequences; roughly 28% are singletons. No antigen has been identified for these receptors. Material: cultured PBMCs, obtained from culture after CMV antigen stimulation. These receptors all come from a human donor in good health (CMV status not recorded). Some clones in this sample may be carry-over from other donors' samples.

This clonotype was detected a few times. The chain is built from TRBV19 and TRBJ2-5, with unresolved D. CDR3 size: 13 residues. From germline, CDR1 is LNHDA and CDR2 SQIVND (reference sequence). Trimming took off 5 bases at V and 5 bases at J, with 12 bases between the two ends. The CDR3 region is CASSLGMAETQYF. In nucleotides, the CDR3 is TGTGCCAGTAGTCTAGGAATGGCGGAGACCCAGTACTTC.

This sequence joins TRBV7-9 and TRBJ1-1, with 7 bases aligning to TRBD1. The germline V gene encodes CDR1 SEHNR and CDR2 FQNEAQ (reference sequence). V lost 3 bases to trimming and J lost 6 bases; unmatched junction nucleotides: 7. The CDR3 consists of 14 residues. CDR3 sequence reads: CASSLIGGIAEAFF. The CDR3 DNA follows: TGTGCCAGCAGCTTGATAGGGGGCATCGCTGAAGCTTTCTTT.